The text below deals with one TCR beta chain. CDR1 and CDR2 (germline): LGHDT, YNNKEL (reference sequence). V was clipped by 0 bases and J by 8 bases, with 11 bases between them. The CDR3 is 14 residues long. Peripheral blood CD8+ and CD4+ T cells were profiled by TCR beta sequencing. Healthy donors served as the controls. They were matched for age and sex. The CD8+ and CD4+ T cells were negatively isolated, with the TEMRA cells enriched by FACS. The data derive from a study of CD8 T cells in Susac syndrome. Random hexamers served to reverse transcribe roughly 0.45 to 1 ug RNA. TCR beta CDR3 was amplified by immunoSEQ covering 54 Vbeta and 13 Jbeta. TCRdb reanalysed the immunoSEQ multiplex PCR reads using MiXCR and keeps one entry per CDR3 protein. The sample records about 200,000 distinct CDR3 sequences, 85% to 95% being singletons.

This TCR was sampled from a human donor in good health. The sequenced sample consisted of CD4+ T cells from PBMCs. This chain uses TRBV3-1 with TRBJ2-1; D perhaps matches TRBD1 (5 bases). CDR3 DNA: TGTGCCAGCAGCCAAGAAGGGGCTAGGGATGAGCAGTTCTTC. The encoded protein is CASSQEGARDEQFF.